There are a few counts of the clone carrying this T cell receptor (beta chain). The antigen remains undetermined. The sample originates from a study of T-cell reconstitution after alpha-beta-depleted transplantation in children. As it was prepared, the TCRbeta library received unique molecular identifiers. MiXCR, run by TCRdb on the PCR reads, gives a single entry per CDR3 protein. Here the sample spans about 200,000 distinct CDR3 sequences, around 7% being singletons. Germline V gives CDR1 SGHRS, CDR2 YFSETQ. The CDR3 length is 13 residues. Trimming shortened V by 5 bases and J by 8 bases, and 13 bases separated the two germline ends. Study-wide results and limits: Some patients' high day-60 TCRbeta diversity was traced to surviving recipient T cells and thymic progenitors. The authors attributed T-cell counts and diversity one year after transplant mostly to newly produced T cells. Expanded clones from the graft, numbering several hundred, reportedly supplied alpha-beta T cells about two months after transplant.

This chain connects TRBV5-1 to TRBJ1-4; a possible D gene is TRBD1 (5 bases). The TCR sequence derives from a boy aged 2 to 10 with acute lymphoblastic leukemia, due to receive a stem cell transplant. The sequences come from PBMCs, collected before TCRalphabeta/CD19-depleted stem cell transplant. Here the CDR3 reads CASRSKGSEKLFF. Here the CDR3 DNA reads TGCGCCAGCAGGAGTAAGGGGAGCGAAAAACTGTTTTTT.